The 24 T cell receptor beta chains in this list originate from one sample, sequenced in a study of T-cell memory formation after mild COVID-19. TCRdb re-called the 5' RACE reads with MiXCR, one entry per CDR3 protein. This sample yields roughly 310,000 distinct CDR3 sequences, of which approximately 15% are seen a single time; 22% belongs to the top ten. Sequencing was done on a sample of PBMCs or a T cell subset sorted from them (not recorded which). All receptors come from a man younger than 35 who had mild COVID-19 (a few samples of this study predate the infection). Cell type and time point are not known.

This clonotype was counted only a few times. This rearrangement joins TRBV12-3 or TRBV12-4 to TRBJ2-3, with 7 bases identical to TRBD2. Trimming took 5 bases from V and 1 from J; bases not matched to a gene: 6. The CDR3 loop spans 15 amino acids. This CDR3 is CASSPARGGTDTQYF. For the CDR3, the DNA is TGTGCCAGCAGTCCTGCACGGGGGGGCACAGATACGCAGTATTTT.

V is TRBV4-2 and J is TRBJ1-4; TRBD1 aligns across 7 bases. This CDR3 spans 16 amino acids. The germline CDR1 and CDR2 sequences are LGHNA and YNFKEQ. With V trimmed by 3 bases and J by 3 bases, 7 bases remained unmatched. The CDR3 protein is CASSHEQGSPNEKLFF. CDR3 coding DNA: TGTGCCAGCAGCCACGAACAGGGGTCACCTAATGAAAAACTGTTTTTT.

This clonotype was counted only a few times. The chain recombines TRBV5-1 with TRBJ2-5; D is unresolved. This CDR3 has 13 residues. Germline V gives CDR1 SGHRS, CDR2 YFSETQ. The germline V and J ends were trimmed by 2 bases and 0 bases, with 5 bases remaining between them. CDR3 region: CASSFLYQETQYF. The CDR3 DNA is TGCGCCAGCAGCTTCCTGTACCAAGAGACCCAGTACTTC.

The rearrangement uses TRBV12-3 or TRBV12-4 and TRBJ2-7, with D possibly matching TRBD1 (5 bases). V lost 5 bases to trimming and J lost 5 bases, with 10 bases between them. The CDR3 is 12 residues long. The CDR3 loop is CASSGQGNEQYF. The DNA of the CDR3 is TGTGCCAGCAGTGGGCAGGGCAACGAGCAGTACTTC.

This clonotype was seen only a few times. V and J are TRBV20-1 and TRBJ2-7; possibly TRBD2 for D (6 bases). The V end was cut by 6 bases, the J end by 4 bases, with 13 bases between. CDR1 and CDR2 from the germline V gene are DFQATT and SNEGSKA (reference sequence). The CDR3 totals 12 residues. This CDR3 reads CSAPGEAYEQYV. In nucleotides, the CDR3 is TGCAGTGCCCCGGGGGAGGCGTACGAGCAGTACGTC.

This clonotype was observed a few times. The chain couples TRBV11-2 to TRBJ2-3; D is undetermined. V lost 2 bases to trimming and J lost 4 bases, with 7 bases between them. CDR1 is SGHAT and CDR2 is FQNNGV in the germline V gene. The CDR3 totals 13 residues. The CDR3 nucleotides are TGTGCCAGCAGCTTATGGTACGCAGATACGCAGTATTTT. Amino acid sequence: CASSLWYADTQYF.

This clonotype was counted only a few times. The chain joins TRBV11-2 to TRBJ1-1; no definite D call. The CDR3 is 13 residues long. Germline V gives CDR1 SGHAT, CDR2 FQNNGV. V was shortened by 3 bases and J by 5 bases, with 10 bases between the two germline ends. The CDR3 sequence is CASSFDSLTEAFF. The CDR3, as DNA: TGTGCCAGCAGCTTCGACTCCTTGACTGAAGCTTTCTTT.

The V and J genes are TRBV30 and TRBJ1-4; 7 bases match TRBD1. The V segment lost 4 bases and the J segment 1 base; nucleotides outside the gene matches: 3. CDR1 is GTSNPN and CDR2 is SVGIG in the germline V gene (reference sequence). The CDR3 sequence is 14 residues long. The CDR3 protein is CAWNGDRTNEKLFF. The CDR3 DNA reads as TGTGCCTGGAATGGGGACAGAACTAATGAAAAACTGTTTTTT.

This clonotype occurred a few times. This chain joins TRBV6-2 or TRBV6-3 and TRBJ2-7; TRBD2 matches at 7 bases. V lost 6 bases and J lost 0; bases outside the gene matches: 8. Germline CDR1 reads MNHEY; CDR2 reads SVGEGT. The CDR3 totals 15 residues. The CDR3 nucleotides read TGTGCCAGCAGGTTAGCGGGCGCCACCTCCTACGAGCAGTACGTC. Encoded protein: CASRLAGATSYEQYV.

J is TRBJ2-7 and V is TRBV18; tentatively, D is TRBD2 (5 bases). This CDR3 region has 14 residues. V lost 4 bases to trimming and J lost 5 bases, with 15 bases between them. Germline V CDR1 and CDR2: KGHSH, LQKENI. CDR3 sequence: CASSQHPPGDEQYV. The DNA for the CDR3 is TGTGCCAGCTCACAGCATCCGCCCGGGGACGAGCAGTACGTC.

This clonotype was seen more than once but under ten times. This chain links TRBV6-6 with TRBJ2-7; weak D call: TRBD2 (5 bases). Germline CDR1 is MNHNY and CDR2 is SVGAGI (reference sequence). The V gene lost 0 bases and the J gene lost 2 bases, with 11 bases spanning the gap. This CDR3 spans 15 amino acids. In DNA form, the CDR3 reads TGTGCCAGCAGTTACTCGAAAGAGGGTCCCTACGAGCAGTACTTC. As protein: CASSYSKEGPYEQYF.

This clonotype came up a few times. The rearrangement links TRBV6-2 or TRBV6-3 to TRBJ1-6, with D hard to call. Germline V gene lookup returns CDR1 MNHEY and CDR2 SVGEGT. The CDR3 has 12 amino acids. Trimming left V 2 bases short and J 9 bases short, with 5 bases between. CDR3: CASSYGASPLHF. The CDR3 DNA follows: TGTGCCAGCAGTTACGGTGCTTCACCCCTCCACTTT.

V is TRBV20-1 and J is TRBJ2-3, with 16 nucleotides matching TRBD2. V shed 6 bases, J shed 4 bases, and the junction held 10 bases outside the gene matches. The germline V gene has CDR1 DFQATT and CDR2 SNEGSKA (reference sequence). This CDR3 has 17 amino acids. CDR3 nucleotide sequence: TGCAGTGCAAACTCCGGGACTAGCGGGGGGGCTTCAGATACGCAGTATTTT. Translating gives CSANSGTSGGASDTQYF.

This clonotype was recorded at least ten times. The chain carries TRBV12-3 or TRBV12-4 and TRBJ2-5; 11 positions agree with TRBD2. After removal of 6 bases from V and 3 bases from J, the junction contained 3 bases not matched to a gene. The CDR3 runs to 14 residues. The CDR3 loop is CASSLAGGEETQYF. As DNA, the CDR3 is TGTGCCAGCAGCCTAGCGGGGGGAGAAGAGACCCAGTACTTC.

The CDR3 is CASSSSPTDNYGYTF. In DNA form, the CDR3 reads TGTGCCAGCAGTTCCTCCCCCACGGATAACTATGGCTACACCTTC. V is TRBV12-3 or TRBV12-4 and J is TRBJ1-2; no reliable D call. CDR3 length equals 15 residues. With 4 bases removed from V and 1 base from J, the gap between germline ends came to 13 bases.

This clonotype was picked up a small number of times. The chain uses TRBV6-2 or TRBV6-3 and TRBJ1-1; unclear D gene. Germline V gene data show CDR1 as MNHEY and CDR2 as SVGEGT. Trimming pared 5 bases from V and 8 bases from J, leaving 12 bases between. CDR3 length: 12 residues. CDR3 protein: CASSRPKVEAFF. The CDR3 DNA sequence: TGTGCCAGCAGTAGACCAAAGGTCGAAGCTTTCTTT.

The chain couples TRBV12-3 or TRBV12-4 to TRBJ2-3, with 9 bases matching TRBD1. The V gene end was trimmed by 10 bases and the J gene end by 4 bases; junction bases not matched to a gene: 6. The CDR3 runs to 13 residues. In DNA, the CDR3 is TGTGCCATTTCACAGGGGGCCGCAGATACGCAGTATTTT. Its translation: CAISQGAADTQYF.

A few counts support this clonotype. The V and J genes are TRBV20-1 and TRBJ2-5; D gene unclear. CDR3 length equals 12 residues. CDR1 and CDR2 from the germline V gene are DFQATT and SNEGSKA (reference sequence). V lost 6 bases, J lost 5 bases, and 13 bases lay in between. The CDR3 DNA reads as TGCAGTGCCCGAGGAGCTGCGGAGACCCAGTACTTC. Protein product: CSARGAAETQYF.

The rearrangement links TRBV15 to TRBJ2-1; D perhaps matches TRBD2 (5 bases). Trimming pared 0 bases from V and 9 bases from J, leaving 18 bases between. The CDR3 sequence is 16 residues long. Germline assignment: CDR1 LNHNV and CDR2 YYDKDF (reference sequence). DNA of the CDR3: TGTGCCACCAGCAGAGATCCGTCCCCCAGTAGCGTTGAGCAGTTCTTC. Encoded protein: CATSRDPSPSSVEQFF.

This clonotype came up once. V and J are TRBV4-1 and TRBJ2-7, with D tentatively TRBD2 (5 bases). V lost 1 base, J lost 9 bases, and 19 bases lay in between. The CDR3 has 15 residues. The germline V gene has CDR1 MGHRA and CDR2 YSYEKL. The CDR3 DNA is TGCGCCAGCAGCCAAGCCGGGAACCCACCCTCAGGGCAGTACTTC. Amino acids: CASSQAGNPPSGQYF.

V and J are TRBV9 and TRBJ2-7, with TRBD2 matching over 7 bases. V lost 0 bases and J lost 4; bases outside the gene matches: 1. Germline assignment: CDR1 SGDLS and CDR2 YYNGEE. The CDR3 covers 13 residues. CDR3 protein: CASSVGEGYEQYF. For the CDR3, the DNA is TGTGCCAGCAGCGTAGGGGAGGGTTACGAGCAGTACTTC.

This clonotype came up a few times. A junction end diverges from the germline sequence, so it may reflect a read error. The chain is built from TRBV19 and TRBJ2-1; D perhaps matches TRBD2 (5 bases). The CDR3 covers 19 residues. Germline CDR1 reads LNHDA; CDR2 reads SQIVND (reference sequence). CDR3 protein: CASRAPGTPRATKGNEQFF. CDR3 nucleotides: TGTGCGAGTAGGGCCCCGGGAACCCCTCGAGCCACGAAGGGCAATGAGCAGTTCTTC. Full variable domain (rest looked up from reference TRBV19 and TRBJ2-1): DGGITQSPKYLFRKEGQNVTLSCEQNLNHDAMYWYRQDPGQGLRLIYYSQIVNDFQKGDIAEGYSVSREKKESFPLTVTSAQKNPTAFYLCASRAPGTPRATKGNEQFFGPGTRLTVL.

In this sample, this clonotype turned up a few times. The genes are TRBV12-3 or TRBV12-4 and TRBJ2-6; no clear D gene. The CDR3 has 15 amino acids. Trimming left V 0 bases short and J 4 bases short, with 7 bases between. CDR3 bases: TGTGCCAGCAGTTTAGCGACCCCGGGGGCCAACGTCCTGACTTTC. It encodes CASSLATPGANVLTF.

This chain uses TRBV11-2 with TRBJ1-6, with D maybe TRBD1 (5 bases). CDR3 length: 16 amino acids. In germline, CDR1 is SGHAT, CDR2 FQNNGV. Trimming removed 3 bases at V and 3 bases at J, with 12 bases between. CDR3 region: CASSFGGGLYNSPLHF. The CDR3 region has the DNA TGTGCCAGCAGCTTTGGGGGAGGCCTCTATAATTCACCCCTCCACTTT.